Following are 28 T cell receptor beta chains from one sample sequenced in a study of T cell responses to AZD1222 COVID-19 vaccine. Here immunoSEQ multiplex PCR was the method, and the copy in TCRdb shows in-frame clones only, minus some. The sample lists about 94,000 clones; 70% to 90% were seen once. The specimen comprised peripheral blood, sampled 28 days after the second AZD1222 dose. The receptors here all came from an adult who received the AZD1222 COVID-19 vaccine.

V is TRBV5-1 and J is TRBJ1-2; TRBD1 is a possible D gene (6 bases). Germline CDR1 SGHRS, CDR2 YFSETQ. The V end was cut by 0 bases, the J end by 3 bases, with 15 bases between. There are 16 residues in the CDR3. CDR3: CASSLGDRWADYGYTF. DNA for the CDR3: TGCGCCAGCAGCTTGGGCGACAGGTGGGCTGACTATGGCTACACCTTC.

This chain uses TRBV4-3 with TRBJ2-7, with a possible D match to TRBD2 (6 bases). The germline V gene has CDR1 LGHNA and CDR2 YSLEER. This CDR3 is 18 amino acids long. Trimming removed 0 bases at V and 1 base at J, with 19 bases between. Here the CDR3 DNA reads TGCGCCAGCAGCCAAGATGGGCATGGAGGGGAGATTTCCTACGAGCAGTACTTC. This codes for CASSQDGHGGEISYEQYF.

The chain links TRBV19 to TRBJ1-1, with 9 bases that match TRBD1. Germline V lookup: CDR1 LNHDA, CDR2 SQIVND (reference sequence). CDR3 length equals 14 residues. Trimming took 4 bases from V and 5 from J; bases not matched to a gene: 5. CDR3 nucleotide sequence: TGTGCCAGTAGTACGGGGACAGGGAGGACTGAAGCTTTCTTT. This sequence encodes CASSTGTGRTEAFF.

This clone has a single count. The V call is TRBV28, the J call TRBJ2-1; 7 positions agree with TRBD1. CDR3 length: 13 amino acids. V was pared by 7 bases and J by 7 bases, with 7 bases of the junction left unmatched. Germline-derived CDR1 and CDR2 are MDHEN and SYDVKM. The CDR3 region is CASIQGIGNEQFF. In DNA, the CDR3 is TGTGCCAGCATACAGGGGATCGGAAATGAGCAGTTCTTC. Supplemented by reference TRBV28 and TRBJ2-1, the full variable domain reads DVKVTQSSRYLVKRTGEKVFLECVQDMDHENMFWYRQDPGLGLRLIYFSYDVKMKEKGDIPEGYSVSREKKERFSLILESASTNQTSMYLCASIQGIGNEQFFGPGTRLTVL.

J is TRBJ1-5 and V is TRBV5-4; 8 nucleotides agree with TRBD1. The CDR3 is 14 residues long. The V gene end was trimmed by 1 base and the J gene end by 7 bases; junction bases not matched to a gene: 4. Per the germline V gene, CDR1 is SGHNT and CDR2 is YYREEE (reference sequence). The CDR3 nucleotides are TGTGCCAGCAGCTTGTTCGGACAGGGCCAGCCCCAGCATTTT. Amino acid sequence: CASSLFGQGQPQHF.

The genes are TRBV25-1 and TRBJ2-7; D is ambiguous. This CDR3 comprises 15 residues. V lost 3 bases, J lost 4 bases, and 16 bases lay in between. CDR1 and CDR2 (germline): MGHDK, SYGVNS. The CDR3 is CASSDTTLLRYEQYF. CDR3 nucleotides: TGTGCCAGCAGTGATACCACCTTACTTCGGTACGAGCAGTACTTC.

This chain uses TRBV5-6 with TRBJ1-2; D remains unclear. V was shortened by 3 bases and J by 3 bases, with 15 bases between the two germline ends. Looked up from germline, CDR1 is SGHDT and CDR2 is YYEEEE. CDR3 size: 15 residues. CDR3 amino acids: CASSSNRDNYYGYTF. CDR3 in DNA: TGTGCCAGCAGCTCCAACCGTGACAACTACTATGGCTACACCTTC. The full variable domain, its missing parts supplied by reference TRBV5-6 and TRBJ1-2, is DAGVTQSPTHLIKTRGQQVTLRCSPKSGHDTVSWYQQALGQGPQFIFQYYEEEERQRGNFPDRFSGHQFPNYSSELNVNALLLGDSALYLCASSSNRDNYYGYTFGSGTRLTVV.

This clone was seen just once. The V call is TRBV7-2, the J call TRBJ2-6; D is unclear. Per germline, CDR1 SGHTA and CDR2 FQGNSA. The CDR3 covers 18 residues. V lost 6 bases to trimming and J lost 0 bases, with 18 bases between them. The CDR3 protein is CASSLLLIYPSGANVLTF. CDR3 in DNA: TGTGCCAGCAGTTTACTACTGATCTATCCCTCTGGGGCCAACGTCCTGACTTTC.

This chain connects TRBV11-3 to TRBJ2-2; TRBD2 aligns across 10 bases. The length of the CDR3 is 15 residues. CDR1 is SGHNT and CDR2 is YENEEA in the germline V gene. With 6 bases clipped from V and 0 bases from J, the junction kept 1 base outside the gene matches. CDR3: CASSLAGANTGELFF. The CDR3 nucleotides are TGTGCCAGCAGTCTAGCGGGGGCGAACACCGGGGAGCTGTTTTTT.

The CDR3: CASRDRGQEKLFF. The CDR3, as DNA: TGTGCCAGCAGGGACAGGGGGCAGGAAAAACTGTTTTTT. This chain uses TRBV6-5 with TRBJ1-4; TRBD1 agrees at 11 bases. This CDR3 region has 13 residues. With V trimmed by 6 bases and J by 8 bases, 2 bases remained unmatched. Germline-derived CDR1 and CDR2 are MNHEY and SVGAGI.

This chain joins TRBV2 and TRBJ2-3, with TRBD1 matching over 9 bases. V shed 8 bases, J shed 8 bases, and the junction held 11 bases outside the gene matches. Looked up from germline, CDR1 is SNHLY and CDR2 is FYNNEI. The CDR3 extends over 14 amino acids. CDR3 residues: CASRETGGTGTQYF. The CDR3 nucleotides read TGTGCCAGCCGAGAGACAGGGGGAACGGGTACGCAGTATTTT.

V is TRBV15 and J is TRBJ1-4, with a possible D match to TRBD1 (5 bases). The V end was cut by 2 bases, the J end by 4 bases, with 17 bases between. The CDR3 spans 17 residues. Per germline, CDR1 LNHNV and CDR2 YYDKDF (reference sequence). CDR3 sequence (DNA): TGTGCCACCAGCAGACCTCGGGGCAACCGCGATAATGAAAAACTGTTTTTT. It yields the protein CATSRPRGNRDNEKLFF.

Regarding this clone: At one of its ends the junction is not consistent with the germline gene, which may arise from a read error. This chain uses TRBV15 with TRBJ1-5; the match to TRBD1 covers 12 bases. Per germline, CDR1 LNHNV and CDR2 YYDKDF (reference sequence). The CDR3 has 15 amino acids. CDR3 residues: CATSKGTGGKQPQHF. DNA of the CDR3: TGTGCCACCAGCAAAGGGACAGGGGGCAAACAGCCCCAGCATTTT.

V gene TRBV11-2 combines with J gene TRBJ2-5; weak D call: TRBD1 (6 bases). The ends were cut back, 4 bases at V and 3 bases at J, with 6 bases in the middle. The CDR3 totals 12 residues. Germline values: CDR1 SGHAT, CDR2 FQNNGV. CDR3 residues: CASSSGEETQYF. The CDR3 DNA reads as TGTGCCAGCAGCTCAGGGGAAGAGACCCAGTACTTC.

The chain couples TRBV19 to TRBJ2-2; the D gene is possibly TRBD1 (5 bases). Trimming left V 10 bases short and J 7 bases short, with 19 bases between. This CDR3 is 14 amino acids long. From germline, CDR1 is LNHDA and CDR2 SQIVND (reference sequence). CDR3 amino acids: CATSLGTGDGELFF. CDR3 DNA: TGTGCCACCTCCCTGGGTACAGGAGACGGGGAGCTGTTTTTT.

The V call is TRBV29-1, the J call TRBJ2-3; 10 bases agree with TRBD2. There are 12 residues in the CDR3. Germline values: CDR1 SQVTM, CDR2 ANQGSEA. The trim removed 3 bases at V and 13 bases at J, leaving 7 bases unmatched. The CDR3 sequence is CSVERGLAGEYF. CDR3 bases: TGCAGCGTTGAGAGGGGGCTAGCGGGAGAGTATTTT.

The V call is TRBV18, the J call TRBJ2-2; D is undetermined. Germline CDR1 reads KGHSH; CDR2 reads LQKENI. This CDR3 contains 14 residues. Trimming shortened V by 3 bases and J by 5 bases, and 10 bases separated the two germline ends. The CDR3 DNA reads TGTGCCAGCTCACCGTCGGTCACAACCGGGGAGCTGTTTTTT. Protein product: CASSPSVTTGELFF.

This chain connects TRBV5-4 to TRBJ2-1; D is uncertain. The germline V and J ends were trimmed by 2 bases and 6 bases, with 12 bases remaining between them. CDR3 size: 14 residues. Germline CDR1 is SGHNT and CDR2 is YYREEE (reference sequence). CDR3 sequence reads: CASSLRLGSNEQFF. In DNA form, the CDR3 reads TGTGCCAGCAGCTTAAGGCTAGGTTCCAATGAGCAGTTCTTC.

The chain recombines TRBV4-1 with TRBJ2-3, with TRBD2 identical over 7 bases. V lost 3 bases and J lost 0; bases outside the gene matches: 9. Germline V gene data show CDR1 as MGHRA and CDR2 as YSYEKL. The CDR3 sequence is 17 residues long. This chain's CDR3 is CASSQSPLAASTDTQYF. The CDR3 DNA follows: TGCGCCAGCAGCCAGTCTCCTCTAGCGGCTAGCACAGATACGCAGTATTTT.

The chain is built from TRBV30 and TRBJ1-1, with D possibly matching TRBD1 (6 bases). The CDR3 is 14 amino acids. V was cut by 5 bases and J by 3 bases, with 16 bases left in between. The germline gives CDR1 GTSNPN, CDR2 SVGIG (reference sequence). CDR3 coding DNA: TGTGCCTGGGGGGCGGGGGGCCCTGACACTGAAGCTTTCTTT. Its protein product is CAWGAGGPDTEAFF.

CDR3 DNA sequence: TGTGCCAGCAGCTTAGAGAGAGGATACACCGGGGAGCTGTTTTTT. This sequence encodes CASSLERGYTGELFF. The V gene is TRBV7-2, the J gene TRBJ2-2, with unresolved D. V gave up 1 base and J gave up 3 bases, with 9 bases separating them. The germline CDR1 and CDR2 sequences are SGHTA and FQGNSA. The CDR3 is 15 residues long.

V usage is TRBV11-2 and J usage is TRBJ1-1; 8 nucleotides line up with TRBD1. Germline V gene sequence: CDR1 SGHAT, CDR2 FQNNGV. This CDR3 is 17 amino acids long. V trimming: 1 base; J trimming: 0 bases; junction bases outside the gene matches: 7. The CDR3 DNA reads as TGTGCCAGCAGCTTAGTAGGACAGGGTAACATGAACACTGAAGCTTTCTTT. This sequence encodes CASSLVGQGNMNTEAFF.

Written as DNA, the CDR3 is TGTGCCAGCTCACCCGATACGAACACCGGGGAGCTGTTTTTT. Protein product: CASSPDTNTGELFF. This rearrangement joins TRBV18 to TRBJ2-2; no reliable D call. The CDR3 sequence is 14 residues long. CDR1 and CDR2 from the germline V gene are KGHSH and LQKENI. V shed 3 bases and J shed 0 bases, with 5 bases lying between them.

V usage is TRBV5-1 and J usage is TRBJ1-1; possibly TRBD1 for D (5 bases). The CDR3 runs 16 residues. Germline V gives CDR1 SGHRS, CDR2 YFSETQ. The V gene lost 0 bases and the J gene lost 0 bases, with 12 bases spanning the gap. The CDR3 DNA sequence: TGCGCCAGCAGCTTGGGCAGGGCCCTCATGAACACTGAAGCTTTCTTT. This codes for CASSLGRALMNTEAFF.

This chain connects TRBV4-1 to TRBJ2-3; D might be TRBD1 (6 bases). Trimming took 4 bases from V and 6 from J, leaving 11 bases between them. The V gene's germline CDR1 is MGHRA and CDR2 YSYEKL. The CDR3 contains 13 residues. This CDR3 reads CASSRGPQDTQYF. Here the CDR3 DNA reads TGCGCCAGCAGCCGGGGGCCTCAGGATACGCAGTATTTT.

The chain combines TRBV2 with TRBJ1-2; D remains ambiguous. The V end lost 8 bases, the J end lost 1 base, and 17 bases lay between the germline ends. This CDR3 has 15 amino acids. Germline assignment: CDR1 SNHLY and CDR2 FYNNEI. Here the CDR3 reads CASDMTVEVNYGYTF. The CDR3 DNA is TGTGCCAGCGACATGACGGTTGAGGTTAACTATGGCTACACCTTC.

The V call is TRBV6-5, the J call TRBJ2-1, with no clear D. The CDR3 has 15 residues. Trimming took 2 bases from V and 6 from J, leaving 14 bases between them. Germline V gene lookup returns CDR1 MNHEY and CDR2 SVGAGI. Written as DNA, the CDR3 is TGTGCCAGCAGTTACACCCCCGGCAATACCAATGAGCAGTTCTTC. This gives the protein CASSYTPGNTNEQFF.

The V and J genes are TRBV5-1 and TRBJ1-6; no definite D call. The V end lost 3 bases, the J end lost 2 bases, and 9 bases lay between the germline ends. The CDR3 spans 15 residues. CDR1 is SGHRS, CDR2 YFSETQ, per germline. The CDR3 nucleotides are TGCGCCAGCAGCTCGTCCGGGACCTATAATTCACCCCTCCACTTT. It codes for CASSSSGTYNSPLHF.